Listed here is a single T cell receptor (beta chain). Its target is not known. This CDR3 contains 13 residues. The data derive from a study of shared clonotypes between healthy human individuals. Study outcomes and limitations: The sole specimen, blood, was sampled, and tissue repertoires likely differ.

Profiled with immunoSEQ multiplex PCR; TCRdb holds only in-frame clones, not every one. The sample includes around 510,000 clones, around 76% of them seen just once. Material for sequencing was PBMCs. V gene TRBV21-1 combines with J gene TRBJ2-1; TRBD2 reflects the table's D call only, with no check against the DNA. TRBV21-1 corresponds to a pseudogene. The clonotype was recovered from a woman in her 40s in good health. Some clones in this sample may be carry-over from other donors' samples. The CDR3 protein is CASSKWGGHEQFF. The CDR3 nucleotides are TGTGCCAGCAGCAAATGGGGGGGGCATGAGCAGTTCTTC.